These 20 T cell receptor beta chains originate from one sample sequenced in a study of blood T cells in healthy people across ages. Next came a second PCR, run for about 7 to 12 cycles, which used a sample-barcoded 5' primer along with a J-beta primer mix. TCRdb recomputed calls from the 5' RACE reads with MiXCR, one row per CDR3 protein. The top ten hold approximately 20% of the sample, which has 700,000 or so distinct CDR3 sequences, about a fifth seen once. Input material: blood. All receptors come from a man aged 65 to 79 in good health.

This clonotype was detected a few times. The chain recombines TRBV12-3 or TRBV12-4 with TRBJ1-4; 12 bases match TRBD1. The CDR3 loop spans 15 amino acids. Trimming removed 6 bases from V and 16 bases from J; junction bases left unmatched: 15. The CDR3 loop is CASSRPGQGATWKFF. For the CDR3, the DNA is TGTGCCAGCAGCCGACCGGGACAGGGGGCTACATGGAAGTTTTTT.

This clonotype was picked up many times. The rearrangement joins TRBV7-9 to TRBJ2-3, with a weak D call TRBD1 (5 bases). Germline lookup yields CDR1 SEHNR and CDR2 FQNEAQ (reference sequence). Trimming stripped 2 bases from V and 3 bases from J, with 9 bases between. This CDR3 is built from 14 residues. The CDR3 region has the DNA TGTGCCAGCAGCTTATCTGCAGGGACAGATACGCAGTATTTT. This codes for CASSLSAGTDTQYF.

Of note for this clonotype: The junction differs from germline at one of its ends, possibly a read error. The chain links TRBV20-1 to TRBJ2-1, with D possibly matching TRBD2 (6 bases). The CDR3 is 15 amino acids. CDR1 is DFQATT, CDR2 SNEGSKA, per germline (reference sequence). The CDR3 is CSARDALLASNELFF. Written as DNA, the CDR3 is TGCAGTGCTAGAGACGCACTACTAGCCTCAAATGAGCTGTTCTTC.

This clonotype was counted only a few times. This chain links TRBV7-3 with TRBJ2-1; D call uncertain. Looked up from germline, CDR1 is SGHTA and CDR2 is FQGTGA. The CDR3 has 13 residues. With 1 base removed from V and 6 bases from J, the gap between germline ends came to 7 bases. The chain's CDR3 is CASSLINGNEQFF. The CDR3 coding sequence is TGTGCCAGCAGCTTAATTAACGGCAATGAGCAGTTCTTC.

There are a few counts of this clonotype. The rearrangement links TRBV12-3 or TRBV12-4 to TRBJ1-6; D call uncertain. V was shortened by 3 bases and J by 10 bases, with 10 bases between the two germline ends. This CDR3 is built from 13 residues. The DNA of the CDR3 is TGTGCCAGCAGTTTCTCCATCCGCTCACCCCTCCACTTT. Its protein is CASSFSIRSPLHF.

The V and J genes are TRBV12-5 and TRBJ2-6; the D is unclear. The CDR3 extends over 14 amino acids. The germline V gene has CDR1 LGHNT and CDR2 FRNRAP. Trimming removed 4 bases at V and 2 bases at J, with 6 bases between. The CDR3 is CASGWGAGANVLTF. Here the CDR3 DNA reads TGTGCTAGTGGTTGGGGTGCTGGGGCCAACGTCCTGACTTTC.

The rearrangement uses TRBV4-2 and TRBJ1-6, with 8 bases aligning to TRBD1. The CDR3 extends over 15 amino acids. J lost 10 bases, V lost 4 bases, and 9 bases had no gene match. In germline, CDR1 is LGHNA, CDR2 YNFKEQ. CDR3 protein: CASSPQGQGRSPLHF. The CDR3 DNA reads as TGTGCCAGCAGCCCCCAAGGACAGGGTCGCTCACCCCTCCACTTT.

In this sample, this clonotype turned up a few times. The chain has TRBV6-5 and TRBJ1-1, with a tentative D call TRBD1 (6 bases). Germline lookup yields CDR1 MNHEY and CDR2 SVGAGI. The CDR3 length is 14 residues. Trimming shortened V by 0 bases and J by 7 bases, and 12 bases separated the two germline ends. CDR3 sequence (DNA): TGTGCCAGCAGTTACTCGACAGGCAGGGTTGAAGCTTTCTTT. This codes for CASSYSTGRVEAFF.

This chain links TRBV28 with TRBJ2-2, with TRBD1 matching 7 bases. This CDR3 contains 17 residues. V lost 7 bases and J lost 5; bases outside the gene matches: 16. Germline CDR1 MDHEN, CDR2 SYDVKM. This CDR3 is CASTVYRDSLATGELFF. The CDR3 DNA follows: TGTGCCAGCACTGTATATCGGGACAGCTTAGCTACCGGGGAGCTGTTTTTT.

The genes are TRBV7-2 and TRBJ1-3; D unclear. The V gene's germline CDR1 is SGHTA and CDR2 FQGNSA. With 5 bases removed from V and 7 bases from J, the gap between germline ends came to 15 bases. The CDR3 is 14 residues long. The CDR3 is CASSPSPSGNTIYF. The CDR3 DNA sequence: TGTGCCAGCAGCCCCTCTCCCTCCGGGAACACCATATATTTT.

This chain uses TRBV12-3 or TRBV12-4 with TRBJ2-1; 8 bases are a match to TRBD2. This CDR3 region has 14 residues. The V segment lost 3 bases and the J segment 8 bases; nucleotides outside the gene matches: 6. CDR3 amino acids: CASSFSGARDEQFF. In DNA, the CDR3 is TGTGCCAGCAGTTTTAGCGGGGCCCGCGATGAGCAGTTCTTC.

The chain joins TRBV30 to TRBJ1-5; D call uncertain. V gave up 5 bases and J gave up 1 base, with 9 bases separating them. The CDR3 runs to 13 residues. The germline V gene has CDR1 GTSNPN and CDR2 SVGIG (reference sequence). CDR3 nucleotides: TGTGCCTGGTCATCAGGCAGCAATCAGCCCCAGCATTTT. Residues: CAWSSGSNQPQHF.

V usage is TRBV12-3 or TRBV12-4 and J usage is TRBJ2-7; TRBD1 matches at 8 bases. This CDR3 is built from 15 residues. V trimming: 6 bases; J trimming: 4 bases; junction bases outside the gene matches: 11. CDR3: CASSPRSGGVYEQYV. The DNA for the CDR3 is TGTGCCAGCAGCCCCCGCTCAGGGGGCGTTTACGAGCAGTACGTC.

This clonotype appeared a few times. The V gene is TRBV11-2, the J gene TRBJ2-3, with D tentatively TRBD1 (6 bases). The CDR3 runs to 15 residues. Trimming removed 1 base at V and 2 bases at J, with 10 bases between. Germline V gene sequence: CDR1 SGHAT, CDR2 FQNNGV. The CDR3 sequence is CASSLGHRDTDTQYF. The CDR3 DNA reads as TGTGCCAGCAGCTTAGGCCACAGGGACACAGATACGCAGTATTTT.

This clonotype was counted between two and nine times. The V call is TRBV5-1, the J call TRBJ1-2; possible D gene TRBD1, 6 bases. The CDR3 runs to 15 residues. The germline gives CDR1 SGHRS, CDR2 YFSETQ. V was shortened by 0 bases and J by 1 base, with 10 bases between the two germline ends. CDR3 nucleotides: TGCGCCAGCAGCTTGGGGCCAGGGGATAACTATGGCTACACCTTC. The encoded protein is CASSLGPGDNYGYTF.

Only a few counts were recorded for this clonotype. This chain links TRBV21-1 with TRBJ1-5. TRBV21-1 is given as a pseudogene. The CDR3 length is 10 residues. Here the CDR3 DNA reads TGTGCCAGCAGCGGTCAGCCCCAGCATTTT. Protein sequence: CASSGQPQHF.

The chain uses TRBV11-2 and TRBJ2-5, with TRBD2 matching over 15 bases. CDR1 and CDR2 (germline): SGHAT, FQNNGV. J gave up 5 bases and V 5 bases, and 9 bases lay outside the gene matches. The CDR3 runs to 17 residues. DNA for the CDR3: TGTGCCAGCAGCCATTGGACTAGCGGGGGGGCCTGGGAGACCCAGTACTTC. It is translated as CASSHWTSGGAWETQYF.

Points on this clonotype: This may stem from a read error, because a much larger clone lies one nucleotide away. The rearrangement links TRBV29-1 to TRBJ2-6, with 8 bases aligning to TRBD2. The germline gives CDR1 SQVTM, CDR2 ANQGSEA. Trimming cost V 7 bases and J 10 bases; bases outside gene matches: 9. CDR3 length: 13 residues. This chain's CDR3 is CSALREGENVLTF. CDR3 nucleotide sequence: TGCAGCGCTCTCCGGGAGGGAGAGAACGTCCTGACTTTC.

Only a few counts were recorded for this clonotype. The gene calls are TRBV20-1 and TRBJ2-3, with TRBD2 matching over 14 bases. In germline, CDR1 is DFQATT, CDR2 SNEGSKA (reference sequence). The CDR3 contains 15 residues. Losses at the gene ends were 0 bases for V and 7 bases for J; bases not matched to a gene: 3. CDR3 in DNA: TGCAGTGCTAGAGAGGGGACTAGCGGGAGATATACGCAGTATTTT. Translation: CSAREGTSGRYTQYF.

V and J are TRBV7-2 and TRBJ2-3; TRBD2 aligns across 8 bases. CDR3 length equals 17 residues. The trim removed 4 bases at V and 7 bases at J, leaving 16 bases unmatched. Germline CDR1 is SGHTA and CDR2 is FQGNSA. CDR3 nucleotides: TGTGCCAGCAGCTCCCGGGGGGTAAGCGGGAGCATGTATACGCAGTATTTT. It translates to CASSSRGVSGSMYTQYF. The full variable domain, rest sourced from reference TRBV7-2 and TRBJ2-3, is GAGVSQSPSNKVTEKGKDVELRCDPISGHTALYWYRQSLGQGLEFLIYFQGNSAPDKSGLPSDRFSAERTGGSVSTLTIQRTQQEDSAVYLCASSSRGVSGSMYTQYFGPGTRLTVL.